These 3 T cell receptor beta chains originate from one sample sequenced in a study of T cells in Graves' hyperthyroidism and ophthalmopathy. It was RNA transcripts that yielded the amplified TCR beta CDR3 regions. The HTBI primer set drove a first-round RT-PCR of the TCR CDR3. A single record per CDR3 protein comes from TCRdb applying MiXCR to the multiplex PCR reads. In the table there are 500,000 to 750,000 distinct CDR3 sequences, around 14% of which are singletons. The sample consisted of blood. The origin of the receptors is a woman aged 25 to 39 with Graves' hyperthyroidism.

To note about this clonotype: The junction shows a germline mismatch at one end, possibly a read error. The chain combines TRBV6-1 with TRBJ2-1; D is ambiguous. CDR1 is MNHNS, CDR2 SASEGT, per germline. This CDR3 is 11 amino acids long. The CDR3 bases are TGTACCAGCAGTCCCCTTGAAGAGCAGTTCTTC. Its translation: CTSSPLEEQFF.

This clonotype was detected a few times. The gene calls are TRBV7-6 and TRBJ1-6, with 7 bases fitting TRBD1. Germline V gives CDR1 SGHVS, CDR2 FNYEAQ. This CDR3 comprises 14 residues. V shed 3 bases and J 6 bases; nucleotides not matched to a gene: 2. DNA of the CDR3: TGTGCCAGCAGCTTCAGGGGGACTAATTCACCCCTCCACTTT. Amino acid sequence: CASSFRGTNSPLHF.

This clonotype was seen more than once but under ten times. This chain connects TRBV9 to TRBJ2-1; 11 bases are a match to TRBD2. J lost 2 bases, V lost 0 bases, and 1 base had no gene match. CDR3 length: 16 amino acids. Germline-derived CDR1 and CDR2 are SGDLS and YYNGEE. The CDR3 is CASSVVAGGPYNEQFF. The CDR3 nucleotides read TGTGCCAGCAGCGTAGTAGCGGGAGGGCCCTACAATGAGCAGTTCTTC.